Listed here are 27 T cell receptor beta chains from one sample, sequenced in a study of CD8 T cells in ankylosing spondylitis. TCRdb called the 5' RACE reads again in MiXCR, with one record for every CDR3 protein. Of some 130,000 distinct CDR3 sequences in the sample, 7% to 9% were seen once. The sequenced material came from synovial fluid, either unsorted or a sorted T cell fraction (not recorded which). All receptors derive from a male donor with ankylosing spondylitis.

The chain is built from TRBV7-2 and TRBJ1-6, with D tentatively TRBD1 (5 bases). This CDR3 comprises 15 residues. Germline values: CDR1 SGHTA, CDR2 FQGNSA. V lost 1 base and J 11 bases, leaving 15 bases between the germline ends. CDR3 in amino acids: CASSLVGGAGTPLHF. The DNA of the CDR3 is TGTGCCAGCAGCTTAGTCGGGGGAGCAGGGACACCCCTCCACTTT.

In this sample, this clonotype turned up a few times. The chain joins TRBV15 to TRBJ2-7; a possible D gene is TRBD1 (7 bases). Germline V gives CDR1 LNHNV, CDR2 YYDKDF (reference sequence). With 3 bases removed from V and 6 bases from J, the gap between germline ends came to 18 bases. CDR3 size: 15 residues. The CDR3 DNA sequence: TGTGCCACCAGCAGGGCAGGGGGGTTCGGGGCCGAGCAGTACTTC. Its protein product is CATSRAGGFGAEQYF.

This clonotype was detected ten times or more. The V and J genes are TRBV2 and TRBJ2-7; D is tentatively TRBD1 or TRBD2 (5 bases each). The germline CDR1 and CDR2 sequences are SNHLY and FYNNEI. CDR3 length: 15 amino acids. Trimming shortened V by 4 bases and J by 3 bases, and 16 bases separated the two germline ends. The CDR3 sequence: CASSAFRGPGYEQYF. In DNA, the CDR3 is TGTGCCAGCAGTGCGTTTCGGGGCCCGGGCTACGAGCAGTACTTC. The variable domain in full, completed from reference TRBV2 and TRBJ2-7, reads EPEVTQTPSHQVTQMGQEVILRCVPISNHLYFYWYRQILGQKVEFLVSFYNNEISEKSEIFDDQFSVERPDGSNFTLKIRSTKLEDSAMYFCASSAFRGPGYEQYFGPGTRLTVT.

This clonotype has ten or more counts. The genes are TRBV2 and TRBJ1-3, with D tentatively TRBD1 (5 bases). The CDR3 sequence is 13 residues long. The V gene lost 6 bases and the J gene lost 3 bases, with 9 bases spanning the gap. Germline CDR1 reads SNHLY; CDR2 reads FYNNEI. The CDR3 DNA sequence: TGTGCCAGCAGAAGGGACGTTGGAAACACCATATATTTT. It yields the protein CASRRDVGNTIYF.

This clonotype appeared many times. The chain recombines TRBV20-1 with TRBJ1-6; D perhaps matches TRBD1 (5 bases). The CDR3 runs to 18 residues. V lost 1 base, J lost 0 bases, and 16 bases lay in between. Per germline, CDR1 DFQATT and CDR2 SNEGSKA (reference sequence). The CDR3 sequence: CSARGRRSGSSYNSPLHF. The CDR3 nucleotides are TGCAGTGCTAGAGGGAGGCGGTCAGGGAGCTCCTATAATTCACCCCTCCACTTT.

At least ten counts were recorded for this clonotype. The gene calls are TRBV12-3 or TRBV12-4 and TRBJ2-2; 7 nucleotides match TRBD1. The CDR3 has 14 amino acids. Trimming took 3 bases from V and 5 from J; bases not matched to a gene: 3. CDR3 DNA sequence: TGTGCCAGCAGTTTGAGGGGGCAAACCGGGGAGCTGTTTTTT. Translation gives CASSLRGQTGELFF.

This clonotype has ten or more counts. CDR3 in amino acids: CASSQGYRETYGYTF. CDR3 sequence (DNA): TGTGCCAGCAGCCAAGGCTATAGGGAAACTTATGGCTACACCTTC. The chain recombines TRBV3-1 with TRBJ1-2; no clear D. The CDR3 has 15 amino acids. Between the trimmed V and J ends, which lost 1 base and 5 bases, there was a span of 14 bases. Germline V lookup: CDR1 LGHDT, CDR2 YNNKEL (reference sequence).

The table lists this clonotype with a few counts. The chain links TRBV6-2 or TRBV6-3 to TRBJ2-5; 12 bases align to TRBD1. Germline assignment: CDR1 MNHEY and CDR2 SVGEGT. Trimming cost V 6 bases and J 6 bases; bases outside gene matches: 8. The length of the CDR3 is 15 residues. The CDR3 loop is CASSGTGGAFKTQYF. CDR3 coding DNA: TGTGCCAGCAGCGGGACAGGGGGCGCTTTCAAGACCCAGTACTTC.

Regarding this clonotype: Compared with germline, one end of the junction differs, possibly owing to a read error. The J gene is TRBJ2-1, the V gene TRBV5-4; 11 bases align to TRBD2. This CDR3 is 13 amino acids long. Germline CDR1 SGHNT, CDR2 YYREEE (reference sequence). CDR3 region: CASSLKGDSGGAF. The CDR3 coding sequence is TGTGCCAGCAGCCTAAAAGGAGATAGCGGGGGGGCCTTC.

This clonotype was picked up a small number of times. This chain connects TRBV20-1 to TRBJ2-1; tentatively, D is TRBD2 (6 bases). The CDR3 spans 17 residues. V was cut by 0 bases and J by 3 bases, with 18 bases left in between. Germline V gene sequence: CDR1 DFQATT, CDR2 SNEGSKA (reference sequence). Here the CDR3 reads CSARETRRGTVYNEQFF. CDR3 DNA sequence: TGCAGTGCTAGAGAAACTAGGCGCGGGACTGTCTACAATGAGCAGTTCTTC.

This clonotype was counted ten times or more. The CDR3: CASSPRDKTGSYEQYF. The CDR3 DNA is TGTGCCAGCTCACCACGGGACAAGACCGGATCCTACGAGCAGTACTTC. This sequence joins TRBV18 and TRBJ2-7, with D possibly matching TRBD1 (6 bases). Looked up from germline, CDR1 is KGHSH and CDR2 is LQKENI. The V end lost 1 base, the J end lost 1 base, and 14 bases lay between the germline ends. The CDR3 contains 16 residues.

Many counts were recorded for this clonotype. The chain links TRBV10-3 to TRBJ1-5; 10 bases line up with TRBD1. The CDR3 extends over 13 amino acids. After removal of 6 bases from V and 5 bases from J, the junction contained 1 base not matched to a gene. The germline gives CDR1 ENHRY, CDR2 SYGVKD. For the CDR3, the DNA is TGTGCCATCAGCGGGACAGGGGATCAGCCCCAGCATTTT. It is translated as CAISGTGDQPQHF.

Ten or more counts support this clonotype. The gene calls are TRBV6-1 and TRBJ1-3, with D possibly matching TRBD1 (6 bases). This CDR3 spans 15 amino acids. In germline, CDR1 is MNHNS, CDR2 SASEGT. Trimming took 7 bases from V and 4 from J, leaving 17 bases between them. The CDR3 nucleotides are TGTGCCAGCACCTCAGACAGGTGGGGAGGAAACACCATATATTTT. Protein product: CASTSDRWGGNTIYF.

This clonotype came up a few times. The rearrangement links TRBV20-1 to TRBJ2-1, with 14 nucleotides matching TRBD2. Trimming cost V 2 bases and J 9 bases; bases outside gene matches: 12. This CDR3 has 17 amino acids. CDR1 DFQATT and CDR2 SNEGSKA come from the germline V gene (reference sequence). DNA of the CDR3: TGCAGTGCTAGAAGTCCCGGGACTAGCGGGGGCCGGCCTGAGCAGTTCTTC. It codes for CSARSPGTSGGRPEQFF.

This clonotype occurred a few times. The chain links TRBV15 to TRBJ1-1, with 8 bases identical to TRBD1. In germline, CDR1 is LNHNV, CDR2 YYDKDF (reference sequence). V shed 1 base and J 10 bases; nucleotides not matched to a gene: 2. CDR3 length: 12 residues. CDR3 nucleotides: TGTGCCACCAGCAGAGTACAGGGGGGAGCTTTCTTT. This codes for CATSRVQGGAFF.

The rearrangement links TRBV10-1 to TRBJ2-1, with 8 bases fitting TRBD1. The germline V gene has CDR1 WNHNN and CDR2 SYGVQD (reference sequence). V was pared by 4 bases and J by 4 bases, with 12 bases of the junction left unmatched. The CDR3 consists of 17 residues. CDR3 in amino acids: CASSASTGTGGYNEQFF. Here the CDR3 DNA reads TGCGCCAGCAGTGCTTCTACCGGGACAGGAGGGTACAATGAGCAGTTCTTC.

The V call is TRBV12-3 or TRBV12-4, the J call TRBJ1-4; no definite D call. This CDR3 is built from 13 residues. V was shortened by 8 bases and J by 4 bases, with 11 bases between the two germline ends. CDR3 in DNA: TGTGCCAGCGGGGAAAGGATTAATGAAAAACTGTTTTTT. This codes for CASGERINEKLFF.

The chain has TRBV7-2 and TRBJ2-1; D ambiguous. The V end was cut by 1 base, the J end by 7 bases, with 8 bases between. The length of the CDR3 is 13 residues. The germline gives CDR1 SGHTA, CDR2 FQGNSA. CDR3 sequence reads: CASSLDGWNEQFF. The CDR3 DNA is TGTGCCAGCAGCTTAGATGGGTGGAATGAGCAGTTCTTC.

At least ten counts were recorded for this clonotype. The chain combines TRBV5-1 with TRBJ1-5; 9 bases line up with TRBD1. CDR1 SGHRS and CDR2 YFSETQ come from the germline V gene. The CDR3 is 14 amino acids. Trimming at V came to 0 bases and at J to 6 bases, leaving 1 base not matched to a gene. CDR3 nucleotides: TGCGCCAGCAGCTTGGGGACAGGGGCTCAGCCCCAGCATTTT. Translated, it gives CASSLGTGAQPQHF.

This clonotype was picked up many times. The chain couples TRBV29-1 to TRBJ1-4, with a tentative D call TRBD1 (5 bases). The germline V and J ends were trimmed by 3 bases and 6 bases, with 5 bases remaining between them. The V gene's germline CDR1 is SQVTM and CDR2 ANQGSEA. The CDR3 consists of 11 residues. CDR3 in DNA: TGCAGCGTTGACAGGGATGAAAAACTGTTTTTT. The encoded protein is CSVDRDEKLFF.

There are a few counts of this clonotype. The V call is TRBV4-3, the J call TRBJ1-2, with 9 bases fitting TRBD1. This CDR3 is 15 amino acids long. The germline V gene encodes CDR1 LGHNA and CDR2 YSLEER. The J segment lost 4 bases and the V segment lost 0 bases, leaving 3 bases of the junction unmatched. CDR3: CASSQEQDRGYGYTF. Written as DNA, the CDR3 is TGCGCCAGCAGCCAAGAGCAGGACAGGGGCTATGGCTACACCTTC.

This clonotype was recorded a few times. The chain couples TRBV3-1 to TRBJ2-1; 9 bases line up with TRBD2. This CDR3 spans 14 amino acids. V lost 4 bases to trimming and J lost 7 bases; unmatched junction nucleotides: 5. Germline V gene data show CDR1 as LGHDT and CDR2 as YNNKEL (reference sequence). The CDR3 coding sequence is TGTGCCAGCAGCCCCGGACTAGCGAAAAATGAGCAGTTCTTC. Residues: CASSPGLAKNEQFF.

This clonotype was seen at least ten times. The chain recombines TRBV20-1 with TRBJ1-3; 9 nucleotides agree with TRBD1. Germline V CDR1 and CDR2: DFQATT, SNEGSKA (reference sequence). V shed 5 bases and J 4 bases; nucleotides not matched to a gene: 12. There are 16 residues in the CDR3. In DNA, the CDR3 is TGCAGTGCTTCCCGGCGGGGACAGGGAAGCGGAAACACCATATATTTT. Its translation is CSASRRGQGSGNTIYF.

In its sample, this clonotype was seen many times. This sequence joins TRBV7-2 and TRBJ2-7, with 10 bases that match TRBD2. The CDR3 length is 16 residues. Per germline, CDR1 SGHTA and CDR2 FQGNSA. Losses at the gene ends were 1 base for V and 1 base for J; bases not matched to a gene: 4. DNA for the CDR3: TGTGCCAGCAGCTTAGTGTTAGCGGGGGGATCCTACGAGCAGTACTTC. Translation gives CASSLVLAGGSYEQYF. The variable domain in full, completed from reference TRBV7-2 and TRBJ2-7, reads GAGVSQSPSNKVTEKGKDVELRCDPISGHTALYWYRQSLGQGLEFLIYFQGNSAPDKSGLPSDRFSAERTGGSVSTLTIQRTQQEDSAVYLCASSLVLAGGSYEQYFGPGTRLTVT.

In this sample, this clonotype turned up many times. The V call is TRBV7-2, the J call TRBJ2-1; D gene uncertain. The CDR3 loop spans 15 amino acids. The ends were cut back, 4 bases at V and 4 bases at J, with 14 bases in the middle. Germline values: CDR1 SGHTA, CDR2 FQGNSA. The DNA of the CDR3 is TGTGCCAGCAGCTCGGCCGGGTCCATATACAATGAGCAGTTCTTC. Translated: CASSSAGSIYNEQFF.

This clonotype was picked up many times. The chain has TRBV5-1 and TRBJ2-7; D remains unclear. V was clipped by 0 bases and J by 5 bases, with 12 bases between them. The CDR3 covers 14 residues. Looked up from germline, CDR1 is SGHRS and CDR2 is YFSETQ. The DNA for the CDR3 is TGCGCCAGCAGCTTGGCCGGTATTTACCACGAGCAGTACTTC. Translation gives CASSLAGIYHEQYF. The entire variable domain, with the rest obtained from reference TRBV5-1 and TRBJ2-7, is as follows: KAGVTQTPRYLIKTRGQQVTLSCSPISGHRSVSWYQQTPGQGLQFLFEYFSETQRNKGNFPGRFSGRQFSNSRSEMNVSTLELGDSALYLCASSLAGIYHEQYFGPGTRLTVT.

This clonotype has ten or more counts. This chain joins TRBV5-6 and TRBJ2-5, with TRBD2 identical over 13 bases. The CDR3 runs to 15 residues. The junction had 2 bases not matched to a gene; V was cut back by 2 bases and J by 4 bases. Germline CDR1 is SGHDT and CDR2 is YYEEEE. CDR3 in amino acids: CASSLRLAGGETQYF. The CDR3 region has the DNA TGTGCCAGCAGCTTACGACTAGCGGGGGGAGAGACCCAGTACTTC.